Below, one TCR beta chain is given with its context. What it binds is not known. Within the sample, other DNA sequences also encode this same CDR3. The germline gives CDR1 MGHRA, CDR2 YSYEKL. This CDR3 is built from 15 residues. J gave up 2 bases and V 4 bases, and 5 bases lay outside the gene matches. This specimen comes from a study of shared clonotypes between healthy human individuals. Background on the study: Three men and a couple of women, aged 18 to 49, were donors.

How the authors handled the data: Filtering was not the same, since immunoSEQ gave junction-only sequences without quality scores. Profiled with immunoSEQ multiplex PCR; TCRdb holds only in-frame clones, not every one. For V, J and clone size, that table is used; D and trimming come from the DNA. The sample lists about 590,000 clones; 95% to 96% were seen once. Study findings and constraints: Between a few donors, naive CD4 clonotypes were shared at a level of about 5%.

The naive CD8 population came from CD45RO-negative cells selected for CCR7, without terminally differentiated effector memory CD45RA+ cells. The chain recombines TRBV4-1 with TRBJ1-1, with 9 bases fitting TRBD1. The clonotype comes from a woman aged 25 to 45 in good health. Specimen: naive CD8+ T cells sorted from blood. CDR3 region: CASSLRQGVNTEAFF. The DNA for the CDR3 is TGCGCCAGCAGCCTCCGACAGGGGGTAAACACTGAAGCTTTCTTT.